The 10 T cell receptor beta chains listed next were all sequenced from one sample in a study of radiotherapy plus CTLA-4 blockade in lung cancer. Clones were sequenced by immunoSEQ multiplex PCR, and TCRdb holds only the in-frame ones, with some missing. This table has roughly 100,000 clones, over 65% appearing once. The sequenced sample was peripheral blood, obtained from a patient treated with radiotherapy plus ipilimumab. The source of these receptors is a human donor with non-small cell lung cancer that progressed on radiotherapy plus ipilimumab. Some clones in this sample may be carry-over from other donors' samples.

In the case of this clone: The CDR3 does not end in the conserved phenylalanine or tryptophan, so this is likely a read error. It is unclear where the CDR3 begins or ends on the DNA, so no DNA is shown, and the CDR3 is as TCRdb lists it. The rearrangement uses TRBV5-4 and TRBJ1-2; whether TRBD1, the table's D call, matches the DNA was not checked. The V gene's germline CDR1 is SGHNT and CDR2 YYREEE (reference sequence). The CDR3 is 14 amino acids long, termini counted. The CDR3 sequence: CASSLDRGTGGKAC.

The chain couples TRBV29-1 to TRBJ2-2; D perhaps matches TRBD1 (5 bases). Trimming cost V 0 bases and J 3 bases, with 11 bases left between them. The CDR3 totals 15 residues. Per the germline V gene, CDR1 is SQVTM and CDR2 is ANQGSEA. For the CDR3, the DNA is TGCAGCGTTGAAGAGGTGGAAGGGGACACCGGGGAGCTGTTTTTT. This codes for CSVEEVEGDTGELFF.

This clone showed up just a few times. The chain has TRBV9 and TRBJ2-3; D is perhaps TRBD1 (5 bases). This CDR3 is built from 15 residues. The germline CDR1 and CDR2 sequences are SGDLS and YYNGEE. Trimming removed 3 bases at V and 4 bases at J, with 15 bases between. CDR3 residues: CASSGPQGLSDTQYF. In DNA, the CDR3 is TGTGCCAGCAGCGGTCCGCAGGGATTGTCAGATACGCAGTATTTT.

The J gene is TRBJ2-3, the V gene TRBV19; a possible D gene is TRBD2 (6 bases). The V gene lost 5 bases and the J gene lost 8 bases, with 8 bases spanning the gap. Germline V lookup: CDR1 LNHDA, CDR2 SQIVND (reference sequence). This CDR3 spans 11 amino acids. The CDR3 spells CASSSGSTQYF. The CDR3 nucleotides are TGTGCCAGTAGTTCCGGGAGTACGCAGTATTTT.

The rearrangement uses TRBV7-6 and TRBJ2-2; D gene unclear. Trimming took off 0 bases at V and 1 base at J, with 3 bases between the two ends. Per germline, CDR1 SGHVS and CDR2 FNYEAQ. The CDR3 extends over 14 amino acids. This CDR3 reads CASSLAVNTGELFF. The CDR3, as DNA: TGTGCCAGCAGCTTAGCAGTGAACACCGGGGAGCTGTTTTTT.

The gene calls are TRBV4-2 and TRBJ2-3; 11 bases map to TRBD2. CDR1 and CDR2 from the germline V gene are LGHNA and YNFKEQ. With V trimmed by 3 bases and J by 10 bases, 12 bases remained unmatched. CDR3 size: 16 residues. The CDR3 nucleotides are TGTGCCAGCAGCCAGGCACTAGCGGGGGACCTTGATCCGCAGTATTTT. Protein sequence: CASSQALAGDLDPQYF.

The rearrangement joins TRBV28 to TRBJ1-1; 7 bases map to TRBD1. Germline trimming cut 6 bases from V and 0 bases from J; bases unmatched to any gene: 4. Germline CDR1 is MDHEN and CDR2 is SYDVKM. The CDR3 spans 14 residues. CDR3 DNA: TGTGCCAGCAGATCAGACAGGGTGAACACTGAAGCTTTCTTT. It yields the protein CASRSDRVNTEAFF.

In its sample, this clone was seen once. The chain uses TRBV9 and TRBJ2-3; D gene unclear. CDR1 is SGDLS and CDR2 is YYNGEE in the germline V gene. V was pared by 0 bases and J by 5 bases, with 10 bases between. The CDR3 has 14 amino acids. CDR3 residues: CASSVALGKDTQYF. DNA for the CDR3: TGTGCCAGCAGCGTAGCCTTAGGGAAAGATACGCAGTATTTT.

The sample holds one count of this clone. This chain connects TRBV29-1 to TRBJ1-2; D remains unclear. CDR1 and CDR2 (germline): SQVTM, ANQGSEA. Trimming cost V 6 bases and J 5 bases, with 10 bases left between them. CDR3 length: 11 residues. CDR3 in DNA: TGCAGCGTGGGAACGGGTTATGGCTACACCTTC. This encodes CSVGTGYGYTF.

The chain employs TRBV6-5 and TRBJ1-1, with TRBD1 as a possible D gene (6 bases). The V end lost 6 bases, the J end lost 1 base, and 15 bases lay between the germline ends. Germline CDR1 and CDR2: MNHEY and SVGAGI. This CDR3 is built from 15 residues. CDR3 amino acids: CASSPTWGANTEAFF. The CDR3 DNA follows: TGTGCCAGCAGCCCTACCTGGGGGGCGAACACTGAAGCTTTCTTT.